These 15 T cell receptor beta chains were all obtained from the same sample, sequenced in a study of graft-versus-host responses after intestinal transplantation. Some clones are missing from TCRdb's copy, which holds only in-frame ones; the method was immunoSEQ multiplex PCR. The sample holds roughly 100,000 clones; 93% are singletons and the top ten take approximately 1%. No antigen is known for these receptors. Sequenced material: unstimulated CD8+ T cells sorted from spleen or lymph node cells, taken before intestinal transplant. Receptor source: a human donor who received an intestinal transplant.

The chain uses TRBV9 and TRBJ2-6; tentatively, D is TRBD1 (5 bases). CDR1 SGDLS and CDR2 YYNGEE come from the germline V gene. V dropped 1 base and J dropped 7 bases, with 9 bases sitting between them. The CDR3 contains 14 residues. CDR3 sequence (DNA): TGTGCCAGCAGCGTATCAGGGCGCGCCAACGTCCTGACTTTC. Protein: CASSVSGRANVLTF.

The J gene is TRBJ2-3, the V gene TRBV4-1, with D perhaps matching TRBD1 or TRBD2 (6 bases each). CDR1 and CDR2 (germline): MGHRA, YSYEKL. Between the trimmed V and J ends, which lost 6 bases and 5 bases, there was a span of 18 bases. The CDR3 contains 15 residues. The CDR3 DNA reads as TGCGCCAGCAGTCGGGACATCCCGGGGGTAGATACGCAGTATTTT. Translating gives CASSRDIPGVDTQYF.

V usage is TRBV13 and J usage is TRBJ2-2; tentative D call: TRBD1 (7 bases). The CDR3 spans 16 residues. The V end was cut by 1 base, the J end by 1 base, with 10 bases between. Germline CDR1 is PRHDT and CDR2 is FYEKMQ (reference sequence). CDR3 in amino acids: CASSLVQGGNTGELFF. CDR3 sequence (DNA): TGTGCCAGCAGCTTAGTCCAGGGGGGGAACACCGGGGAGCTGTTTTTT.

The chain links TRBV7-9 to TRBJ2-7; weak D call: TRBD2 (6 bases). Trimming stripped 5 bases from V and 2 bases from J, with 16 bases between. Germline V gene data show CDR1 as SEHNR and CDR2 as FQNEAQ (reference sequence). This CDR3 region has 15 residues. In DNA, the CDR3 is TGTGCCAGCAGCCGTTTCCTGGAGGGACCCTACGAGCAGTACTTC. Its translation is CASSRFLEGPYEQYF.

The chain carries TRBV5-6 and TRBJ2-7; D is uncertain. V shed 4 bases and J shed 0 bases, with 5 bases lying between them. This CDR3 comprises 12 residues. Looked up from germline, CDR1 is SGHDT and CDR2 is YYEEEE. As DNA, the CDR3 is TGTGCCAGCAGCACCTACTCCTACGAGCAGTACTTC. Amino acids: CASSTYSYEQYF.

The V call is TRBV7-8, the J call TRBJ1-5; D is unresolved. The V gene lost 0 bases and the J gene lost 6 bases, with 6 bases spanning the gap. This CDR3 comprises 13 residues. Germline V gene data show CDR1 as SGHVS and CDR2 as FQNEAQ. The CDR3 bases are TGTGCCAGCAGCTTAGCGCCGAGTCAGCCCCAGCATTTT. Its protein is CASSLAPSQPQHF.

The V and J genes are TRBV7-2 and TRBJ2-1; weak D call: TRBD1 (5 bases). The CDR3 runs to 16 residues. CDR1 SGHTA and CDR2 FQGNSA come from the germline V gene. V lost 1 base and J lost 2, with 12 bases in between. The CDR3 nucleotides read TGTGCCAGCAGCTTAGTTACCCAGGGCCCCTACAATGAGCAGTTCTTC. Amino acids: CASSLVTQGPYNEQFF.

This sequence joins TRBV27 and TRBJ2-3, with D perhaps TRBD2 (6 bases). V lost 10 bases and J lost 2, with 19 bases in between. Germline V CDR1 and CDR2: MNHEY, SMNVEV (reference sequence). The CDR3 sequence is 15 residues long. In nucleotides, the CDR3 is TGTGCCACCAAGACCGGGACTCTCTCCACAGATACGCAGTATTTT. Translating it yields CATKTGTLSTDTQYF.

The chain combines TRBV7-7 with TRBJ2-3; the D is unclear. V lost 5 bases, J lost 0 bases, and 12 bases lay in between. CDR1 is SSHAT, CDR2 FNYEAQ, per germline (reference sequence). The CDR3 contains 15 residues. The CDR3 sequence: CASSPGYASTDTQYF. The CDR3 nucleotides read TGTGCCAGCAGCCCCGGGTACGCTAGCACAGATACGCAGTATTTT.

V usage is TRBV7-9 and J usage is TRBJ2-5; 8 positions agree with TRBD2. In germline, CDR1 is SEHNR, CDR2 FQNEAQ (reference sequence). The junction had 13 bases not matched to a gene; V was cut back by 5 bases and J by 5 bases. CDR3 length: 16 residues. The CDR3 protein is CASSPPPGTRVETQYF. The CDR3 coding sequence is TGTGCCAGCAGCCCGCCACCGGGGACTAGAGTGGAGACCCAGTACTTC.

The chain has TRBV27 and TRBJ2-3, with a possible D match to TRBD2 (6 bases). Deletions cut 3 bases from V and 7 bases from J, with 11 bases between. Germline-derived CDR1 and CDR2 are MNHEY and SMNVEV (reference sequence). The CDR3 runs 13 residues. The CDR3, as DNA: TGTGCCAGCAGTTTTGTAGGCGGGAATACGCAGTATTTT. Residues: CASSFVGGNTQYF.

The chain combines TRBV7-9 with TRBJ1-2; a weak D match, TRBD1 (5 bases). V dropped 2 bases and J dropped 4 bases, with 11 bases sitting between them. The length of the CDR3 is 14 residues. CDR1 and CDR2 from the germline V gene are SEHNR and FQNEAQ (reference sequence). CDR3 sequence reads: CASSLPGGIYGYTF. The CDR3 nucleotides read TGTGCCAGCAGCTTACCCGGGGGAATCTATGGCTACACCTTC.

Comments on this clone: The junction departs from the called germline gene at one end, perhaps through a read error. V and J are TRBV27 and TRBJ1-2; TRBD1 aligns across 7 bases. This CDR3 comprises 16 residues. CDR1 and CDR2 (germline): MNHEY, SMNVEV (reference sequence). The CDR3 DNA follows: TGTACCAGCAGCCAAACCGTCCAGGGGGGTTTTGATGGCTACACCTTC. Protein: CTSSQTVQGGFDGYTF.

V and J are TRBV15 and TRBJ1-5; tentatively, D is TRBD1 (5 bases). Germline assignment: CDR1 LNHNV and CDR2 YYDKDF (reference sequence). CDR3 size: 15 residues. V lost 0 bases and J lost 4, with 10 bases in between. CDR3: CATSRDRGVNQPQHF. The CDR3 DNA reads as TGTGCCACCAGCAGAGACAGAGGGGTAAATCAGCCCCAGCATTTT. The full variable domain, in which reference TRBV15 and TRBJ1-5 provide the parts outside the CDR3, is DAMVIQNPRYQVTQFGKPVTLSCSQTLNHNVMYWYQQKSSQAPKLLFHYYDKDFNNEADTPDNFQSRRPNTSFCFLDIRSPGLGDTAMYLCATSRDRGVNQPQHFGDGTRLSIL.

The chain employs TRBV25-1 and TRBJ2-7; D might be TRBD1 (6 bases). CDR3 size: 17 residues. V lost 11 bases, J lost 2 bases, and 28 bases lay in between. Germline V lookup: CDR1 MGHDK, CDR2 SYGVNS. As DNA, the CDR3 is TGTGCCCTTATAGGAGCGCCGGGACATCGGAACGCCTACGAGCAGTACTTC. Translation: CALIGAPGHRNAYEQYF.